This T cell receptor (beta chain) was recorded in a study of T cell repertoires in cytomegalovirus infection. As for the study in general: Indications came from public TCR beta signatures; they pointed to CMV infection and to a matching HLA type.

MiXCR, applied by TCRdb to the reads, yields one record per CDR3 protein. This table holds about 700,000 distinct CDR3 sequences, about 33% found once. The V end was cut by 7 bases, the J end by 1 base, with 16 bases between. The CDR3 has 15 amino acids. Germline assignment: CDR1 SGHTA and CDR2 FQGNSA. Worth noting for this clonotype: Its antigen remains unknown.

The receptor was isolated from a human donor in good health (CMV status not recorded). Some clones in this sample may be carry-over from other donors' samples. The rearrangement links TRBV7-2 to TRBJ2-5, with a possible D match to TRBD2 (5 bases). Specimen: cultured PBMCs, collected from culture after CMV antigen stimulation. CDR3 in amino acids: CASTSGAAFQETQYF. Written as DNA, the CDR3 is TGTGCCAGCACCTCCGGAGCGGCATTCCAAGAGACCCAGTACTTC.